The 14 T cell receptor beta chains listed next were all sequenced from one sample in a study of human T cells and chemical hapten exposure. TCRdb called the RACE reads again in MiXCR, with one record for every CDR3 protein. There are about 99,000 distinct CDR3 sequences in the sample; over 10% occur only once, and roughly 2.1% lies in the top ten. Time point described: patch test 1, 2 weeks after DPC sensitization. The treatment: therapeutic diphenylcyclopropenone sensitization with weekly scalp DPC. The sample here was whole blood, taken in connection with sensitization to the hapten diphenylcyclopropenone (DPC). The receptors derive from a woman in her 40s with alopecia areata. Some clones in this sample may be carry-over from other donors' samples.

The sample holds a few counts of this clonotype. The genes are TRBV7-8 and TRBJ2-7, with D unclear. The CDR3 runs to 12 residues. The germline V and J ends were trimmed by 4 bases and 4 bases, with 8 bases remaining between them. CDR1 and CDR2 (germline): SGHVS, FQNEAQ. CDR3 nucleotides: TGTGCCAGCAGCTCCGCCGGTTACGAGCAGTACTTC. Encoded protein: CASSSAGYEQYF.

This clonotype came up a few times. The V call is TRBV7-6, the J call TRBJ2-1; D remains ambiguous. V lost 1 base to trimming and J lost 5 bases, with 12 bases between them. Per the germline V gene, CDR1 is SGHVS and CDR2 is FNYEAQ. This CDR3 has 15 amino acids. DNA for the CDR3: TGTGCCAGCAGCTTAGGGTCGCCGTCCAACAATGAGCAGTTCTTC. This sequence encodes CASSLGSPSNNEQFF.

This clonotype was recorded many times. The rearrangement links TRBV7-9 to TRBJ2-7; D possibly uses TRBD1 or TRBD2 (5 bases each). The V and J ends lost 5 bases and 2 bases respectively, with 10 bases between them. CDR3 length: 13 residues. CDR1 and CDR2 (germline): SEHNR, FQNEAQ (reference sequence). Here the CDR3 reads CASSEGPPYEQYF. The DNA of the CDR3 is TGTGCCAGCAGCGAGGGACCCCCCTACGAGCAGTACTTC.

This clonotype has only a few counts. The V gene is TRBV19, the J gene TRBJ1-2; the D is unclear. CDR1 is LNHDA and CDR2 is SQIVND in the germline V gene (reference sequence). The CDR3 extends over 14 amino acids. The V end lost 3 bases, the J end lost 4 bases, and 12 bases lay between the germline ends. The CDR3 coding sequence is TGTGCCAGTAGTATGGCGGGGAAAACCTATGGCTACACCTTC. Its translation is CASSMAGKTYGYTF.

This clonotype was found a few times. The V call is TRBV6-2 or TRBV6-3, the J call TRBJ2-6; tentative D call: TRBD2 (6 bases). Trimming stripped 0 bases from V and 0 bases from J, with 9 bases between. CDR1 is MNHEY and CDR2 is SVGEGT in the germline V gene. This CDR3 comprises 17 residues. The CDR3 sequence: CASSYSTGGSGANVLTF. The CDR3 region has the DNA TGTGCCAGCAGTTACTCGACCGGGGGCTCTGGGGCCAACGTCCTGACTTTC.

The rearrangement uses TRBV7-2 and TRBJ2-1, with TRBD2 matching over 15 bases. This CDR3 has 17 residues. V was pared by 5 bases and J by 4 bases, with 6 bases of the junction left unmatched. Per germline, CDR1 SGHTA and CDR2 FQGNSA. The chain's CDR3 is CASSLRTSGREYNEQFF. The CDR3 nucleotides are TGTGCCAGCAGCCTCCGGACTAGCGGGAGGGAGTACAATGAGCAGTTCTTC.

This clonotype was recorded a few times. This chain joins TRBV5-1 and TRBJ1-1, with 9 bases lining up with TRBD1. J lost 1 base, V lost 0 bases, and 4 bases had no gene match. The CDR3 length is 16 residues. From germline, CDR1 is SGHRS and CDR2 YFSETQ. The CDR3 nucleotides read TGCGCCAGCAGCTTGGGAACAGGGGGCTCGAACACTGAAGCTTTCTTT. Translation: CASSLGTGGSNTEAFF.

This chain uses TRBV20-1 with TRBJ2-7, with TRBD2 identical over 8 bases. The V gene's germline CDR1 is DFQATT and CDR2 SNEGSKA (reference sequence). Trimming cost V 0 bases and J 6 bases; bases outside gene matches: 4. The CDR3 sequence is 13 residues long. The CDR3 DNA is TGCAGTGCTAGAGACCCCCGGGGGGGCGAGCAGTACTTC. Translation: CSARDPRGGEQYF.

This clonotype was observed a few times. The genes are TRBV28 and TRBJ1-2, with D tentatively TRBD1 (6 bases). This CDR3 is built from 14 residues. Trimming removed 4 bases from V and 3 bases from J, with 12 bases in between. Per the germline V gene, CDR1 is MDHEN and CDR2 is SYDVKM. The CDR3 reads CASSSPQGHYGYTF. DNA for the CDR3: TGTGCCAGCAGTTCCCCACAGGGCCACTATGGCTACACCTTC.

The chain uses TRBV28 and TRBJ2-4; TRBD1 matches at 10 bases. Trimming cost V 6 bases and J 7 bases; bases outside gene matches: 9. CDR1 is MDHEN, CDR2 SYDVKM, per germline. The CDR3 is made up of 15 amino acids. Here the CDR3 DNA reads TGTGCCAGCAGACGACAGGGGGCGGGCCGGAACATTCAGTACTTC. Translating it yields CASRRQGAGRNIQYF.

This clonotype was seen repeatedly, ten times or more. The CDR3 region has the DNA TGTGCCAGCAGCCAAGGTTACTCCTCCGAGACGCAGTATTTT. Amino acids: CASSQGYSSETQYF. The chain carries TRBV3-1 and TRBJ2-3; D uncertain. Between the trimmed V and J ends, which lost 1 base and 9 bases, there was a span of 14 bases. CDR1 is LGHDT and CDR2 is YNNKEL in the germline V gene (reference sequence). The CDR3 is 14 amino acids.

This clonotype has only a few counts. The chain links TRBV6-6 to TRBJ1-5; the D gene is possibly TRBD1 (6 bases). CDR1 is MNHNY and CDR2 is SVGAGI in the germline V gene (reference sequence). V was cut by 6 bases and J by 2 bases, with 8 bases left in between. This CDR3 comprises 13 residues. The CDR3 reads CASRDSRNQPQHF. The CDR3 coding sequence is TGTGCCAGCAGGGACAGTCGCAATCAGCCCCAGCATTTT.

The chain links TRBV7-3 to TRBJ2-3; 14 bases line up with TRBD2. This CDR3 spans 18 amino acids. Germline trimming cut 4 bases from V and 4 bases from J; bases unmatched to any gene: 10. Germline values: CDR1 SGHTA, CDR2 FQGTGA. CDR3 residues: CASSSTGTSGSGADTQYF. The CDR3 coding sequence is TGTGCCAGCAGCTCAACCGGGACTAGCGGGAGCGGTGCAGATACGCAGTATTTT.

This rearrangement joins TRBV6-6 to TRBJ2-3; the D is unclear. Trimming removed 8 bases at V and 6 bases at J, with 18 bases between. Germline CDR1 reads MNHNY; CDR2 reads SVGAGI (reference sequence). The CDR3 is 14 residues long. The DNA of the CDR3 is TGTGCCAGCCTCACAGACCTTTTCACGGATACGCAGTATTTT. It yields the protein CASLTDLFTDTQYF.